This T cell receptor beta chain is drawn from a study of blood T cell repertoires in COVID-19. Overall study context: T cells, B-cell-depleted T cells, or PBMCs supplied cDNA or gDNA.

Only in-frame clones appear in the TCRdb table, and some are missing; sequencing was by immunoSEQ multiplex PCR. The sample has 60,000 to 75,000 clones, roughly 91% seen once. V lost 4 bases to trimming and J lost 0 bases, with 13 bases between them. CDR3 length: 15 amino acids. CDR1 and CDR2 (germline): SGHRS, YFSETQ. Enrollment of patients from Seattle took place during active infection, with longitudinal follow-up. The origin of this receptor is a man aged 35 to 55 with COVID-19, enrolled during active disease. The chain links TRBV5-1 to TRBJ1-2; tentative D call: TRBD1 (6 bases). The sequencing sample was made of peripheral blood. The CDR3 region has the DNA TGCGCCAGCAGCACCGGACAGACCGCTAACTATGGCTACACCTTC. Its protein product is CASSTGQTANYGYTF.